This T cell receptor beta chain derives from a study of cytomegalovirus exposure and HLA in healthy donors. Overall study findings and caveats: Later analysis identified a missense DCLRE1C variant that was linked to TCR beta V- and J-gene trimming. For cytomegalovirus status, the classifier reportedly gave diagnoses with high specificity and sensitivity.

Amplification used 60 Vbeta primers and 13 Jbeta primers. Only in-frame clones appear in the TCRdb table, and some are missing; sequencing was by immunoSEQ multiplex PCR. The table has about 160,000 clones, about 82% seen once. A note on this clone: Antigen: not known. The junction does not match germline at one end; this may be a read error.

Germline assignment: CDR1 SEHNR and CDR2 FQNEAQ (reference sequence). This CDR3 contains 14 residues. The chain couples TRBV7-9 to TRBJ1-2; no firm D call. The TCR sequence derives from a woman in her thirties in good health and CMV-seropositive. The sequenced sample was PBMCs. The CDR3 DNA sequence: TGTTCCAGCAGCAACCGGGAGCGCCAGTATGGCTACACCTTC. Its translation is CSSSNRERQYGYTF.